Sequencing of this TCR beta chain was carried out in a study of OX40 agonist ivuxolimab in advanced cancers. Study at large: Ivuxolimab is an agonistic anti-OX40 (CD134) antibody, and patients were treated with it. The dose-escalation cohort had hepatocellular carcinoma, melanoma, renal cell or head and neck cancer.

In regard to this clone: The antigen remains undetermined.

The method was immunoSEQ multiplex PCR; TCRdb's version includes in-frame clones alone and lacks a portion of them. This sample carries 73,000 or so clones, 75% to 85% of them seen once, and the ten largest clones take about 0.41%. The germline V gene has CDR1 SQVTM and CDR2 ANQGSEA. V was pared by 4 bases and J by 7 bases, with 12 bases of the junction left unmatched. This CDR3 is 14 amino acids long. With baseline, cycle 4 day 1, and cycle 7 day 1 as timepoints, blood was sampled. Whole-study findings and limits: Relative to CD4+, CD8+ T cells held more expanded clones on average.

The chain uses TRBV29-1 and TRBJ2-7, with 8 bases identical to TRBD1. The sequences come from CD4+ or CD8+ T cells sorted from blood, collected in a trial of the OX40 agonist ivuxolimab. The source is an adult with an advanced solid tumor such as melanoma, head and neck, liver or kidney cancer. CDR3 loop: CSVVIQQGVREQYF. The CDR3 DNA reads as TGCAGCGTTGTTATTCAACAGGGGGTAAGGGAGCAGTACTTC.